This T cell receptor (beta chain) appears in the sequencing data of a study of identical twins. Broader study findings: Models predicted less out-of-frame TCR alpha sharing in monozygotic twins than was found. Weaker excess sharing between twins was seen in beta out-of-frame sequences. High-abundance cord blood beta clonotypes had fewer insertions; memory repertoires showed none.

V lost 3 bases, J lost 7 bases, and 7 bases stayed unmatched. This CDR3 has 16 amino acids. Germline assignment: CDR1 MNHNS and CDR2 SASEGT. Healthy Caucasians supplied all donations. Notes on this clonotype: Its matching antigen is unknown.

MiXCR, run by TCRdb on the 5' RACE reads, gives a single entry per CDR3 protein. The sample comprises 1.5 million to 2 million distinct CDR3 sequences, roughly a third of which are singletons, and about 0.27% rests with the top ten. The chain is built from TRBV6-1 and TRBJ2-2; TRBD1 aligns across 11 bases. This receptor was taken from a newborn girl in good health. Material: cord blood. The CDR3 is CASSDRAGTGGGELFF. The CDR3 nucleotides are TGTGCCAGCAGTGACCGAGCCGGGACAGGGGGCGGGGAGCTGTTTTTT.